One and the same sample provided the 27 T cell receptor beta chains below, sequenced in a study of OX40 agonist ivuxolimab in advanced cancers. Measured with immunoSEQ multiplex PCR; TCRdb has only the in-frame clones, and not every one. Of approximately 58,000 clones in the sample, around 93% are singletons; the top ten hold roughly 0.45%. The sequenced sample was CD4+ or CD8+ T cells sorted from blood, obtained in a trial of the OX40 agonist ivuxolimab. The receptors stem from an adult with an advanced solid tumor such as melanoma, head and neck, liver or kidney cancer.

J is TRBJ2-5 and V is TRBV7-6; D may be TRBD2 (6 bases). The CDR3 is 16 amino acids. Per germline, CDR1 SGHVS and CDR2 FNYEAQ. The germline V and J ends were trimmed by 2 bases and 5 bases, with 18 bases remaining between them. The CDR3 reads CASSLLGAGGAETQYF. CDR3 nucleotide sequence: TGTGCCAGCAGCTTACTAGGGGCAGGAGGGGCGGAGACCCAGTACTTC.

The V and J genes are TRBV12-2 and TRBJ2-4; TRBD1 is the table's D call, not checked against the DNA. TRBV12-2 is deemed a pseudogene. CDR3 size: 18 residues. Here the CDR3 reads CANQVEGGDRKPKNIQYF. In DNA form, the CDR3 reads TGTGCAAATCAGGTTGAAGGGGGCGACAGGAAACCCAAAAACATTCAGTACTTC.

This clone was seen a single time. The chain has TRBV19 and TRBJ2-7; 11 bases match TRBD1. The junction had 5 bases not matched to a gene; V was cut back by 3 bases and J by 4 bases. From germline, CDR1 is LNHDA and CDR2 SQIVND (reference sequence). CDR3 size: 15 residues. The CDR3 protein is CASSIEGDRGYEQYF. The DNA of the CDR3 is TGTGCCAGTAGTATCGAAGGGGACAGGGGGTACGAGCAGTACTTC.

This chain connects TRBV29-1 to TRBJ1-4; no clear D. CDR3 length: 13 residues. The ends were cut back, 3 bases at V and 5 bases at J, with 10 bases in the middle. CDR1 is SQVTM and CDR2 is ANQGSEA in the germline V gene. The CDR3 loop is CSVEAGGNEKLFF. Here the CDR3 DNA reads TGCAGCGTTGAGGCAGGAGGGAATGAAAAACTGTTTTTT.

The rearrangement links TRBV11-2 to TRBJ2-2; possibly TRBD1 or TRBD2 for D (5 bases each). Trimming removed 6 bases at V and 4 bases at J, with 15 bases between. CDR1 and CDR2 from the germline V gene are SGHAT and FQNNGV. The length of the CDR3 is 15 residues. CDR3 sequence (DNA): TGTGCCAGCAGACCCTCGGGGCTGAGCACCGGGGAGCTGTTTTTT. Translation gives CASRPSGLSTGELFF.

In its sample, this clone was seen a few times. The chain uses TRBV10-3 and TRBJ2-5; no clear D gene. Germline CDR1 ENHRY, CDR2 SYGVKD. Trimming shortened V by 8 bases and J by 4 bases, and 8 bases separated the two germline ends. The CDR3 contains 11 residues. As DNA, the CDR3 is TGTGCCATCGCCGACCGAGAGACCCAGTACTTC. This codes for CAIADRETQYF.

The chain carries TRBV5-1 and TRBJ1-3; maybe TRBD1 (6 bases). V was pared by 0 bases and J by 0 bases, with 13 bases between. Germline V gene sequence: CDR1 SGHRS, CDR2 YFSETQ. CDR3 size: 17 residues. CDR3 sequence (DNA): TGCGCCAGCAGCTTGGCCGGACAGAGCACCTCTGGAAACACCATATATTTT. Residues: CASSLAGQSTSGNTIYF.

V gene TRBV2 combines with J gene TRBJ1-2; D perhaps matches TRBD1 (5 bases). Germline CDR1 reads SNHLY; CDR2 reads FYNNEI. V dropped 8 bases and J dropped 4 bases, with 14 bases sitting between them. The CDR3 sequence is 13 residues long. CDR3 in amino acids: CASAGEQTYGYTF. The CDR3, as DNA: TGTGCCAGCGCGGGGGAACAGACCTATGGCTACACCTTC. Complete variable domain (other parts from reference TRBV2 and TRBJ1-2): EPEVTQTPSHQVTQMGQEVILRCVPISNHLYFYWYRQILGQKVEFLVSFYNNEISEKSEIFDDQFSVERPDGSNFTLKIRSTKLEDSAMYFCASAGEQTYGYTFGSGTRLTVV.

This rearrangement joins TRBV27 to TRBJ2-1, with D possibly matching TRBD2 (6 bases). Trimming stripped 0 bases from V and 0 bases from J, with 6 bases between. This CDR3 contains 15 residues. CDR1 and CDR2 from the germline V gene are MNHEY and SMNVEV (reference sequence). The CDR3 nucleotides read TGTGCCAGCAGTTTATCGGGGGGCTCCTACAATGAGCAGTTCTTC. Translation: CASSLSGGSYNEQFF.

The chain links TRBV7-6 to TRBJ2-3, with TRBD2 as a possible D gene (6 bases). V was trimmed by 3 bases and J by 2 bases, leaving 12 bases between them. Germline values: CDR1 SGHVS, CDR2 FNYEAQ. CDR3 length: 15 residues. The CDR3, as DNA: TGTGCCAGCAGCTTTGTGGGAGGACCCACAGATACGCAGTATTTT. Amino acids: CASSFVGGPTDTQYF.

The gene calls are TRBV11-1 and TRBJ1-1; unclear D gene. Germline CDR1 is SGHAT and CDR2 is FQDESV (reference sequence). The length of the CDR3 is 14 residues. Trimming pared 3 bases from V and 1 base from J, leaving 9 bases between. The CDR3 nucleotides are TGTGCCAGCAGCTTGGGCGGACCGAACACTGAAGCTTTCTTT. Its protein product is CASSLGGPNTEAFF.

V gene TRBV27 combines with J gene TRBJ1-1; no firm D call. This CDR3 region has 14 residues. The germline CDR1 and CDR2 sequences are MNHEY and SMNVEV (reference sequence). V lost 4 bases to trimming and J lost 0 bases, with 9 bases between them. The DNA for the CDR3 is TGTGCCAGCAGTTCCGCGCAGGTGAACACTGAAGCTTTCTTT. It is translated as CASSSAQVNTEAFF.

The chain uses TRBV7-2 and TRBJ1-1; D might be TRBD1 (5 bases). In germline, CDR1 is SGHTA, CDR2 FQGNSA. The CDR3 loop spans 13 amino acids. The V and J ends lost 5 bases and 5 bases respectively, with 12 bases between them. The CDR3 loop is CASSPGDGTEAFF. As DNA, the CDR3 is TGTGCCAGCAGCCCCGGGGACGGGACTGAAGCTTTCTTT.

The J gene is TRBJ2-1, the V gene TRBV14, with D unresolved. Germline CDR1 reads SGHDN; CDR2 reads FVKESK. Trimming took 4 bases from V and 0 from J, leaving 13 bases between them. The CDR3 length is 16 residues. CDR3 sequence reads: CASSPLGISSYNEQFF. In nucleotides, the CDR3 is TGTGCCAGCAGCCCCCTGGGGATCAGCTCCTACAATGAGCAGTTCTTC.

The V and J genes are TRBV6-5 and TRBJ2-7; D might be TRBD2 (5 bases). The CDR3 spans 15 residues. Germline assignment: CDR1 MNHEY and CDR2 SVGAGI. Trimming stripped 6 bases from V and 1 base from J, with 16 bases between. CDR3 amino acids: CASRAFKEASYEQYF. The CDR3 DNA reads TGTGCCAGCAGGGCGTTCAAGGAGGCTTCCTACGAGCAGTACTTC.

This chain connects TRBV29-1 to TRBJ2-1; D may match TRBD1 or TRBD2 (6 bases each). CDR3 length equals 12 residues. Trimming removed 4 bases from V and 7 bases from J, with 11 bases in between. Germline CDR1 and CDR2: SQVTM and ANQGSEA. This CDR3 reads CSVVRGLNEQFF. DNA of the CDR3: TGCAGCGTTGTTCGGGGGCTAAATGAGCAGTTCTTC.

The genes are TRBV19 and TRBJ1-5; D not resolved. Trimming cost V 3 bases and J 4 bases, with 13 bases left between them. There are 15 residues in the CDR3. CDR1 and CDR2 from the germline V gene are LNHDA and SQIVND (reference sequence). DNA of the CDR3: TGTGCCAGTAGTATGAGTGGGCTCGGGAATCAGCCCCAGCATTTT. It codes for CASSMSGLGNQPQHF.

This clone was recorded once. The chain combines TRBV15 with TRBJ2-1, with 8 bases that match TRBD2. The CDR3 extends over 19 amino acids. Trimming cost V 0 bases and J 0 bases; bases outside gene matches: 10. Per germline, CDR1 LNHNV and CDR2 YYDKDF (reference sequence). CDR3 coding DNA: TGTGCCACCAGCAGAGAAACGGGAGGGCTTACGAGCTCCTACAATGAGCAGTTCTTC. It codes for CATSRETGGLTSSYNEQFF.

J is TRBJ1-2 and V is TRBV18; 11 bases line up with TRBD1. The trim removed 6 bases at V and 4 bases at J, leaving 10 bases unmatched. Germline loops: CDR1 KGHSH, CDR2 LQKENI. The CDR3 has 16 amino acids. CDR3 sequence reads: CASSTHPDRGLYGYTF. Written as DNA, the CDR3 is TGTGCCAGCTCCACACACCCGGACAGGGGGCTCTATGGCTACACCTTC. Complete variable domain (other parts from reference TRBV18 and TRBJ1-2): NAGVMQNPRHLVRRRGQEARLRCSPMKGHSHVYWYRQLPEEGLKFMVYLQKENIIDESGMPKERFSAEFPKEGPSILRIQQVVRGDSAAYFCASSTHPDRGLYGYTFGSGTRLTVV.

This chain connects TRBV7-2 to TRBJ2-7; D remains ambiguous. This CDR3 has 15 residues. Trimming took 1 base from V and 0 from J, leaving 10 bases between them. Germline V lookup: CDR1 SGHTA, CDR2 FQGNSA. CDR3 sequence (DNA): TGTGCCAGCAGCTTAGAGTCAGGAGTCTCCTACGAGCAGTACTTC. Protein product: CASSLESGVSYEQYF.

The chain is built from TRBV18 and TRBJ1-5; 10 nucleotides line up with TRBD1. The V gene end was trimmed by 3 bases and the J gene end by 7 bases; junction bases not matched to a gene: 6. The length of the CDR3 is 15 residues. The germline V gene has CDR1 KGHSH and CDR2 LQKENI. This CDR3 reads CASSPTGTGDQPQHF. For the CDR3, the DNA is TGTGCCAGCTCACCCACCGGGACAGGGGACCAGCCCCAGCATTTT.

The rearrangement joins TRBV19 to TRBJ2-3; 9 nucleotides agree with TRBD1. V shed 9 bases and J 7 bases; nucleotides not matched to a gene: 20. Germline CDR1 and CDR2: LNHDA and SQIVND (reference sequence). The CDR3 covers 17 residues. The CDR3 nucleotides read TGTGCCAGCTCCGTCCCCGGGACAGGGTTCCTACAGAATACGCAGTATTTT. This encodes CASSVPGTGFLQNTQYF.

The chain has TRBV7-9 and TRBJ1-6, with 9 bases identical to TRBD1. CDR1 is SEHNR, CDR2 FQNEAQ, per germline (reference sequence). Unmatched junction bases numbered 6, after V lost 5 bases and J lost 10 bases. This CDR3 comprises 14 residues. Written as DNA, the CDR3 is TGTGCCAGCAGCCAAGGACAGGGGCGCTCACCCCTCCACTTT. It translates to CASSQGQGRSPLHF.

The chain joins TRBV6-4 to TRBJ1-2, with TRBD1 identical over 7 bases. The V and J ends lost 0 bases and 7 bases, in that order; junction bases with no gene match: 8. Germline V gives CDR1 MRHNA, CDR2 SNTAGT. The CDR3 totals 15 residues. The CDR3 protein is CASSDSTGKASGYTF. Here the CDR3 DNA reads TGTGCCAGCAGTGACTCGACAGGGAAGGCCTCTGGCTACACCTTC.

CDR3 coding DNA: TGTGCCTGGAGGTCGGCAGCAACTAATGAAAAACTGTTTTTT. Its protein product is CAWRSAATNEKLFF. The chain joins TRBV30 to TRBJ1-4; D not resolved. The V end was cut by 3 bases, the J end by 0 bases, with 8 bases between. Germline lookup yields CDR1 GTSNPN and CDR2 SVGIG (reference sequence). CDR3 size: 14 residues.

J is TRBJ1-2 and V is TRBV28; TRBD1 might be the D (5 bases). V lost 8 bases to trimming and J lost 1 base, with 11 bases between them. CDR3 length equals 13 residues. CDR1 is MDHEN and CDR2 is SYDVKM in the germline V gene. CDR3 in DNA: TGTGCCAGCGATAAGGGGTTTAACTATGGCTACACCTTC. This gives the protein CASDKGFNYGYTF.

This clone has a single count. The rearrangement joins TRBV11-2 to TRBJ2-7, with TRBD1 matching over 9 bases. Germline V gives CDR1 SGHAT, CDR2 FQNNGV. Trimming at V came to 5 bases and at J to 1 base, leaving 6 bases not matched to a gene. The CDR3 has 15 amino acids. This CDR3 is CASSEKTGGSYEQYF. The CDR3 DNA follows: TGTGCCAGCAGCGAAAAGACAGGGGGTTCCTACGAGCAGTACTTC.